The T cell receptor (beta chain) described here comes from a study of T cells in Graves' hyperthyroidism and ophthalmopathy. A patient was excluded if there was uncontrolled infection, other autoimmune disease, pregnancy or lactation. Amplification of TCR beta CDR3 regions used RNA as the template. HTBI primers were the set used in a first-round RT-PCR of the TCR CDR3. From the multiplex PCR reads, TCRdb called clonotypes with MiXCR, one entry per CDR3 protein. The data contain roughly 150,000 distinct CDR3 sequences, less than 10% of them singletons. The sequence came from a woman under 30 with Graves' hyperthyroidism that later progressed to Graves' ophthalmopathy. The sequenced sample consisted of blood.

The CDR3 sequence: CASRAEFTGELFF. CDR3 coding DNA: TGTGCCAGCAGAGCAGAATTCACCGGGGAGCTGTTTTTT. The rearrangement links TRBV9 to TRBJ2-2, with unresolved D. There are 13 residues in the CDR3. With 5 bases removed from V and 4 bases from J, the gap between germline ends came to 9 bases. Germline V lookup: CDR1 SGDLS, CDR2 YYNGEE.